This T cell receptor (beta chain) emerged from a study of esophageal squamous cell carcinoma under preoperative chemotherapy. Study-wide background: Both tumor-infiltrating lymphocytes and peripheral blood T cells had their TCR repertoires profiled. Study observations and caveats: Chemotherapy was followed by significantly higher TCR diversity in peripheral T cells only, not tumor-infiltrating lymphocytes. After paclitaxel-nedaplatin, abundant clones were more likely to contract than amplify.

The CDR3 has 14 amino acids. Germline V gene lookup returns CDR1 SGHTA and CDR2 FQGNSA. To note about this clonotype: The antigen is undetermined. Sequence at one end of the junction differs from germline and may be a read error.

MiXCR, applied by TCRdb to the PCR reads, yields one record per CDR3 protein. The table lists about 30,000 distinct CDR3 sequences, roughly 50% of them singletons. Noted time point: before preoperative PTX-NDP chemotherapy. Before surgery, patients were given preoperative paclitaxel-nedaplatin chemotherapy. This receptor was taken from a human donor with esophageal squamous cell carcinoma. The donor label of this sample is uncertain. This sample was taken from a patient given preoperative chemotherapy. The rearrangement uses TRBV7-2 and TRBJ2-4; D perhaps matches TRBD2 (5 bases). CDR3 in amino acids: CASSRGLAQDIQYF. The CDR3 DNA sequence: TGTGCCAGCAGCCGCGGCCTAGCCCAAGACATCCAGTACTTC.